This T cell receptor beta chain originates from a study of T-cell memory formation after mild COVID-19. In the study overall: Clusters of TCRs were largely donor specific.

The CDR3 is 14 residues long. The germline V gene has CDR1 SGHTA and CDR2 FQGNSA. The V end lost 5 bases, the J end lost 10 bases, and 20 bases lay between the germline ends. Findings and limits, study-wide: Clonal second-wave expansions that peaked on day 37 had unconfirmed SARS-CoV-2 specificity. Certain responding clones were present in pre-infection memory, suggesting participation of cross-reactive memory.

The authors produced TCR alpha and TCR beta cDNA libraries with sample barcodes and UMIs by 5'RACE using constant-segment primers. TCRdb redid the calling of the 5' RACE reads with MiXCR, one entry per CDR3 protein. The sample contains 400,000 to 450,000 distinct CDR3 sequences, about a sixth of which appear only once. Notes on this clonotype: Its antigen is still unknown.

The sequence was obtained from a man between 18 and 29 years old who had mild COVID-19 (a few samples of this study predate the infection). Cell type and time point are not known. The chain employs TRBV7-2 and TRBJ1-1, with D possibly TRBD1 on 6 matching bases. The sequenced sample consisted of PBMCs or a T cell subset sorted from them (not recorded which). The CDR3 DNA follows: TGTGCCAGCAGCGACCGGGGGCCCCTTTCTGGAGCTTTCTTT. Translation gives CASSDRGPLSGAFF.